This T cell receptor beta chain stems from a study of Ad26.COV2.S vaccination and SARS-CoV-2 variants. Study-level findings and limits: Placebo recipients had lower spike-specific TCR breadth than vaccine recipients.

Libraries were prepared by immunoSEQ multiplex PCR; TCRdb keeps only in-frame clonotypes and omits some of them. Seen here are hundreds of thousands of clones, 85% to 90% observed once, and the top ten hold 5%. The treatment: around 19 received Ad26.COV2.S at low or high dose, single or two shots; 5 received placebo; per-sample allocation not given. Material that was analyzed had been drawn on day 63 after the first vaccine or placebo injection. Recruitment in Boston yielded a donor of adult age, 18-55 years. Germline loops: CDR1 SGHVS, CDR2 FQNEAQ. After removal of 5 bases from V and 6 bases from J, the junction contained 11 bases not matched to a gene. CDR3 size: 16 residues. Worth noting for this clone: Its antigen is unknown.

J is TRBJ1-5 and V is TRBV7-8; TRBD1 matches 9 bases. The receptor comes from a person between 18 and 65 years old who received the Ad26.COV2.S COVID-19 vaccine or a placebo. The sample here was peripheral blood, taken in a trial of Ad26.COV2.S vaccine versus placebo. The CDR3 DNA follows: TGTGCCAGCAGCACCCTACAGGGGGCGGACAGTCAGCCCCAGCATTTT. Protein sequence: CASSTLQGADSQPQHF.